This T cell receptor (beta chain) was captured by sequencing in a study of a mutant IDH1 vaccine in newly diagnosed glioma. Points on this clone: Its antigen is undetermined.

Sequencing was performed with immunoSEQ multiplex PCR; in TCRdb, only in-frame clones are kept and a portion is missing. Of about 21,000 clones in the sample, approximately 89% were seen once. CDR1 is SQVTM and CDR2 is ANQGSEA in the germline V gene. This CDR3 spans 13 amino acids. The ends lost 1 base at V and 7 bases at J; junction bases unmatched: 6. Time point in this sample: week 11, during vaccination. Mutant IDH1 20-mer peptide, at 300 ug, made up each vaccine dose, with topical imiquimod. The chain employs TRBV29-1 and TRBJ1-1; 7 bases fit TRBD1. The TCR was taken from a woman aged 40 to 49 with glioma. The input for sequencing was PBMCs, taken from a glioma patient whose treatment included an IDH1 peptide vaccine. CDR3 in amino acids: CSVEGQGGVEAFF. In DNA, the CDR3 is TGCAGCGTTGAAGGACAGGGAGGTGTTGAAGCTTTCTTT.